This paragraph reports one T cell receptor (beta chain). This specimen comes from a study of blood T cell repertoires in COVID-19. This table comes from immunoSEQ multiplex PCR, and its TCRdb copy is limited to in-frame clones, with some not included. The sample shows fewer than 150,000 clones, roughly 88% of them seen only once. The V and J ends lost 1 base and 4 bases respectively, with 8 bases between them. This CDR3 is built from 14 residues. From germline, CDR1 is KGHSH and CDR2 LQKENI. The receptor's source is a human donor in a cohort sampled during active COVID-19. The gene calls are TRBV18 and TRBJ2-4, with a possible D match to TRBD2 (5 bases). The source material was peripheral blood. As DNA, the CDR3 is TGTGCCAGCTCACCACAGTCGGGGAAAAACATTCAGTACTTC. Its translation is CASSPQSGKNIQYF.